These T cell receptor beta chains were read from a single sample in a study of cytomegalovirus exposure and HLA in healthy donors. Profiling relied on immunoSEQ multiplex PCR, and the TCRdb table lists in-frame clones only, not all of them. Among 50,000 to 65,000 clones listed, about 95% were seen once. The sample consisted of PBMCs. Every receptor here comes from a woman under 30 in good health and CMV-seronegative. The CDR3 runs from the conserved cysteine through the conserved F or W. A D gene is named only where the DNA matches it firmly. Clone size is given for some rows only: seen once, a few or many times, or a class if the clone is expanded.

j_call | d_call | clone_size | v_call | cdr3_aa | cdr3_nt
TRBJ2-5 | TRBD1 | . | TRBV29-1 | CSVEQGAGETQYF | TGCAGCGTTGAACAGGGGGCCGGGGAGACCCAGTACTTC
TRBJ1-5 | . | . | TRBV19 | CASGVLSNQPQHF | TGTGCCAGCGGGGTCCTTAGCAATCAGCCCCAGCATTTT
TRBJ1-5 | . | . | TRBV6-5 | CASSYGGGQPQHF | TGTGCCAGCAGTTACGGGGGAGGACAGCCCCAGCATTTT
TRBJ1-5 | TRBD1 | . | TRBV28 | CASRQGGSRFLGGPQHF | TGTGCCAGCAGGCAGGGGGGATCGCGGTTTCTTGGGGGGCCCCAGCATTTT
TRBJ2-7 | . | . | TRBV6-6 | CASSRGVGYEQYF | TGTGCCAGCAGCCGCGGGGTAGGATACGAGCAGTACTTC
TRBJ2-2 | . | . | TRBV19 | CASSITGSGELFF | TGTGCCAGTAGTATTACAGGGTCCGGGGAGCTGTTTTTT
TRBJ1-5 | . | . | TRBV19 | CASSTRSTPYSNQPQHF | TGTGCCAGTAGTACCCGGTCGACACCGTATAGCAATCAGCCCCAGCATTTT
TRBJ1-2 | TRBD1 | . | TRBV28 | CASSFPDRRGYGYTF | TGTGCCAGCAGTTTCCCGGACAGGAGGGGTTATGGCTACACCTTC
TRBJ2-1 | TRBD2 | once | TRBV6-5 | CASSYGGLSNNEQFF | TGTGCCAGCAGTTACGGGGGACTATCCAACAATGAGCAGTTCTTC
TRBJ1-1 | . | . | TRBV27 | CASRGSLTEAFF | TGTGCCAGCAGGGGCAGCCTCACTGAAGCTTTCTTT
TRBJ2-7 | . | . | TRBV28 | CASEAGYEQYF | TGTGCCAGCGAGGCGGGGTACGAGCAGTACTTC
TRBJ2-1 | . | once | TRBV18 | CASSPQGFTYNEQFF | TGTGCCAGCTCACCACAGGGGTTCACCTACAATGAGCAGTTCTTC
TRBJ2-2 | . | . | TRBV7-2 | CASSIRTRGELFF | TGTGCCAGCAGCATTAGAACCCGGGGGGAGCTGTTTTTT
TRBJ2-5 | . | . | TRBV15 | CATSRAGVRETQYF | TGTGCCACCAGCAGAGCGGGGGTCCGAGAGACCCAGTACTTC
TRBJ2-7 | . | . | TRBV28 | CASSTPGGRYEQYF | TGTGCCAGCAGTACCCCCGGCGGCCGCTACGAGCAGTACTTC
TRBJ2-1 | TRBD2 | . | TRBV18 | CASSPLPAGGHGQFF | TGTGCCAGCTCACCACTACCAGCGGGGGGGCATGGGCAGTTCTTC
TRBJ2-1 | . | . | TRBV7-6 | CASSPSAISSYNEQFF | TGTGCCAGCAGCCCTTCCGCGATTAGCTCCTACAATGAGCAGTTCTTC
TRBJ1-2 | . | . | TRBV19 | CASSMPGGAGHNYGYTF | TGTGCCAGTAGTATGCCGGGGGGCGCCGGTCATAACTATGGCTACACCTTC
TRBJ2-2 | TRBD2 | . | TRBV28 | CASSPSGTPPFGELFF | TGTGCCAGCAGTCCAAGCGGGACCCCTCCCTTCGGGGAGCTGTTTTTT
TRBJ2-5 | . | few | TRBV15 | CATSRDLRAGRQETQYF | TGTGCCACCAGCAGAGATCTTCGGGCAGGGCGTCAAGAGACCCAGTACTTC
TRBJ2-1 | . | . | TRBV30 | CAWEGGDRWEQFF | TGTGCCTGGGAGGGTGGGGATCGCTGGGAGCAGTTCTTC
TRBJ1-5 | . | . | TRBV6-6 | CASRGAEPQHF | TGTGCCAGCAGGGGGGCAGAGCCCCAGCATTTT
TRBJ2-5 | TRBD2 | . | TRBV6-1 | CASSESAGGLETQYF | TGTGCCAGCAGTGAGTCGGCGGGGGGGCTCGAGACCCAGTACTTC
TRBJ2-2 | TRBD2 | . | TRBV27 | CASSGSGRFTGELFF | TGTGCCAGCAGTGGTAGCGGGAGGTTCACCGGGGAGCTGTTTTTT
TRBJ2-7 | TRBD2 | once | TRBV6-6 | CASTPLAGTSYEQYF | TGTGCCAGCACCCCGCTAGCGGGGACCTCCTACGAGCAGTACTTC
TRBJ2-5 | TRBD1 | . | TRBV28 | CASSRGTVQETQYF | TGTGCCAGCAGCCGTGGGACAGTCCAAGAGACCCAGTACTTC
TRBJ2-5 | TRBD1 | . | TRBV7-6 | CASSLGRQGSPVETQYF | TGTGCCAGCAGCTTAGGGCGACAGGGATCCCCGGTGGAGACCCAGTACTTC
TRBJ2-7 | TRBD2 | . | TRBV28 | CASRLSGGVGEQYF | TGTGCCAGCAGACTTTCCGGGGGGGTGGGCGAGCAGTACTTC
TRBJ2-6 | TRBD2 | . | TRBV7-9 | CASSPPGGSGANVLTF | TGTGCCAGCAGCCCCCCGGGGGGGTCTGGGGCCAACGTCCTGACTTTC
TRBJ2-4 | . | once | TRBV6-6 | CASNDLVGGGIQYF | TGTGCCAGCAATGACCTAGTGGGAGGGGGCATTCAGTACTTC
TRBJ1-5 | TRBD1 | . | TRBV5-5 | CASSHRGDSNQPQHF | TGTGCCAGCAGCCACAGGGGCGATAGCAATCAGCCCCAGCATTTT
TRBJ2-3 | . | . | TRBV9 | CASSVERIPRDTQYF | TGTGCCAGCAGCGTAGAGCGGATTCCGAGGGATACGCAGTATTTT
TRBJ2-1 | TRBD2 | . | TRBV7-3 | CASSSLAGGPFEQFF | TGTGCCAGCAGCTCTCTAGCGGGGGGGCCGTTCGAGCAGTTCTTC
TRBJ2-7 | . | once | TRBV11-1 | CASSQGGWREARGEQYF | TGTGCCAGCAGCCAGGGGGGCTGGCGGGAGGCCCGGGGCGAGCAGTACTTC
TRBJ1-1 | . | . | TRBV7-6 | CGSSLAEGEAFF | TGTGGCAGCAGCTTAGCGGAGGGTGAAGCTTTCTTT
TRBJ2-3 | . | . | TRBV4-2 | CASSQDPPSTDTQYF | TGTGCCAGCAGCCAAGATCCTCCTAGCACAGATACGCAGTATTTT
TRBJ2-1 | . | . | TRBV7-8 | CASSSEVYYNEQFF | TGTGCCAGCAGCTCGGAGGTGTACTACAATGAGCAGTTCTTC
TRBJ2-2 | TRBD2 | . | TRBV5-1 | CASSLASGNTGELFF | TGCGCCAGCAGCTTGGCTAGCGGGAACACCGGGGAGCTGTTTTTT
TRBJ2-5 | . | once | TRBV28 | CASSYNGGETQYF | TGTGCCAGCAGTTATAACGGGGGAGAGACCCAGTACTTC
TRBJ2-3 | TRBD1 | . | TRBV6-1 | CASSTGTGGPDTQYF | TGTGCCAGCAGTACCGGGACAGGGGGCCCAGATACGCAGTATTTT
TRBJ1-2 | TRBD1 | once | TRBV5-8 | CASSLVGRGRDGYTF | TGTGCCAGCAGCTTGGTGGGCAGGGGGCGCGATGGCTACACCTTC
TRBJ2-7 | . | . | TRBV30 | CAWSAKGPGEQYF | TGTGCCTGGAGTGCTAAGGGGCCTGGGGAGCAGTACTTC
TRBJ2-5 | . | . | TRBV5-6 | CASSAYPQETQYF | TGTGCCAGCAGCGCCTACCCCCAAGAGACCCAGTACTTC
TRBJ2-7 | TRBD2 | . | TRBV27 | CASSSPSLAGAPPYEQYF | TGTGCCAGCAGTTCCCCGTCACTAGCGGGAGCCCCACCCTACGAGCAGTACTTC
TRBJ2-7 | . | few | TRBV7-8 | CASAPGQGRYEQYF | TGTGCCAGCGCGCCCGGGCAGGGTAGGTACGAGCAGTACTTC
TRBJ2-5 | . | . | TRBV19 | CASTTTKGKTQYF | TGTGCCAGTACCACGACAAAGGGGAAGACCCAGTACTTC
TRBJ1-1 | . | . | TRBV4-1 | CASSQVGAATEAFF | TGCGCCAGCAGCCAAGTTGGGGCGGCCACTGAAGCTTTCTTT
TRBJ2-4 | . | once | TRBV4-3 | CASSQGPTGTLKNIQYF | TGCGCCAGCAGCCAAGGCCCAACCGGGACTCTCAAAAACATTCAGTACTTC
TRBJ2-6 | TRBD1 | . | TRBV30 | CAWSGGQTSGANVLTF | TGTGCCTGGAGTGGGGGACAGACCTCTGGGGCCAACGTCCTGACTTTC
TRBJ2-7 | . | once | TRBV4-2 | CASSQDPKGASYEQYF | TGTGCCAGCAGCCAAGATCCTAAAGGGGCCTCCTACGAGCAGTACTTC
TRBJ2-4 | TRBD2 | . | TRBV4-3 | CASSQGGEAGYKNIQYF | TGCGCCAGCAGCCAAGGGGGAGAAGCGGGGTACAAAAACATTCAGTACTTC
TRBJ1-5 | . | once | TRBV10-3 | CATNRENQPQHF | TGTGCCACAAACAGGGAAAATCAGCCCCAGCATTTT
TRBJ1-1 | . | . | TRBV15 | CATSRGPRVNTEAFF | TGTGCCACCAGCAGAGGCCCCAGGGTGAACACTGAAGCTTTCTTT